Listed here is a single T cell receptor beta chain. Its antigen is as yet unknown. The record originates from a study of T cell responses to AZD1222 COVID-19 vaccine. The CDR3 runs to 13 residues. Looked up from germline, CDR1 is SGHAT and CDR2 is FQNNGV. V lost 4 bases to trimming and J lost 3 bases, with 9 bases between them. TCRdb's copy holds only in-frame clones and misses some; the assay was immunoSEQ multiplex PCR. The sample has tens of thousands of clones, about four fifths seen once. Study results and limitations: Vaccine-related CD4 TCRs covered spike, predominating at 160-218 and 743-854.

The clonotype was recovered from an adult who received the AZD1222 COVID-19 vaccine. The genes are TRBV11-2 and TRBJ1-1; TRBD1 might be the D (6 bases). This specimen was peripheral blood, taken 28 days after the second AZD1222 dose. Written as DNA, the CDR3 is TGTGCCAGCAGCTCACAGGGAGACACTGAAGCTTTCTTT. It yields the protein CASSSQGDTEAFF.